This entry is about one T cell receptor beta chain. The CDR3 extends over 13 amino acids. Germline V gene sequence: CDR1 SGDLS, CDR2 YYNGEE. V was pared by 3 bases and J by 4 bases, with 8 bases between. This specimen belongs to a study of PD-1 blockade in mismatch repair-deficient tumors. Here immunoSEQ multiplex PCR was the method, and the copy in TCRdb shows in-frame clones only, minus some. This sample carries about 16,000 clones, approximately 81% of them seen once, and the ten largest clones take 15% to 20%. J is TRBJ1-5 and V is TRBV9; no clear D. This TCR derives from an adult with mismatch repair-deficient cancer. The source was PBMCs, collected before pembrolizumab treatment. CDR3 sequence reads: CASSGADNQPQHF. In nucleotides, the CDR3 is TGTGCCAGCAGCGGGGCAGATAATCAGCCCCAGCATTTT.